These 14 T cell receptor beta chains were sequenced from one sample in a study of blood T cell repertoires in COVID-19. Assay: immunoSEQ multiplex PCR; the TCRdb copy retains only in-frame clones and omits some. The data hold 80,000 or so clones, with over 75% observed a single time. The sequenced sample consisted of peripheral blood. The origin of the receptors is a human donor in a cohort sampled during active COVID-19.

This chain joins TRBV3-1 (or the pseudogene TRBV3-2) and TRBJ1-1; a weak D match, TRBD1 (6 bases). The CDR3 covers 14 residues. V was clipped by 3 bases and J by 2 bases, with 10 bases between them. Germline V CDR1 and CDR2: LGHDT, YNNKEL (reference sequence). CDR3 nucleotides: TGTGCCAGCAGCCACAGGGGCGTCAACACTGAAGCTTTCTTT. This encodes CASSHRGVNTEAFF.

This chain uses TRBV7-6 with TRBJ2-2; 10 positions agree with TRBD2. This CDR3 region has 18 residues. The germline CDR1 and CDR2 sequences are SGHVS and FNYEAQ. After removal of 1 base from V and 5 bases from J, the junction contained 10 bases not matched to a gene. CDR3 protein: CASSLGGALAGETGELFF. The DNA for the CDR3 is TGTGCCAGCAGCTTAGGGGGTGCTCTAGCGGGGGAGACCGGGGAGCTGTTTTTT.

This clone was found once. The V and J genes are TRBV18 and TRBJ2-5; D possibly corresponds to TRBD1 (8 bases). Germline V gene lookup returns CDR1 KGHSH and CDR2 LQKENI. This CDR3 is built from 13 residues. V was trimmed by 3 bases and J by 7 bases, leaving 12 bases between them. CDR3 amino acids: CASSPTGGVTQYF. The CDR3 coding sequence is TGTGCCAGCTCACCTACAGGGGGGGTGACCCAGTACTTC.

The chain has TRBV5-4 and TRBJ1-3, with D unresolved. The CDR3 is 13 residues long. Germline V lookup: CDR1 SGHNT, CDR2 YYREEE (reference sequence). V dropped 3 bases and J dropped 4 bases, with 8 bases sitting between them. The CDR3 loop reads CASSSPGGNTIYF. The CDR3 coding sequence is TGTGCCAGCAGCTCCCCGGGAGGAAACACCATATATTTT.

This clone was seen a handful of times. The V gene is TRBV5-1, the J gene TRBJ1-1, with a possible D match to TRBD1 (6 bases). Germline V gives CDR1 SGHRS, CDR2 YFSETQ. This CDR3 is 14 amino acids long. Trimming left V 3 bases short and J 4 bases short, with 13 bases between. CDR3 region: CASSSQGPPTEAFF. As DNA, the CDR3 is TGCGCCAGCAGCTCTCAGGGGCCCCCCACTGAAGCTTTCTTT.

This clone was detected a few times. This sequence joins TRBV10-2 and TRBJ2-7; D gene ambiguous. CDR3 length: 13 residues. The germline V gene encodes CDR1 WSHSY and CDR2 SAAADI. Trimming pared 5 bases from V and 2 bases from J, leaving 10 bases between. The CDR3 loop is CASSLGAPYEQYF. The DNA for the CDR3 is TGCGCCAGCAGTCTAGGAGCTCCCTACGAGCAGTACTTC.

This clone was counted once. The rearrangement uses TRBV5-4 and TRBJ1-4, with TRBD1 as a possible D gene (5 bases). The ends were cut back, 3 bases at V and 8 bases at J, with 11 bases in the middle. This CDR3 has 13 residues. Germline CDR1 SGHNT, CDR2 YYREEE (reference sequence). The CDR3 sequence: CASSSGDDEKLFF. The CDR3, as DNA: TGTGCCAGCAGCTCGGGGGATGACGAAAAACTGTTTTTT.

The chain carries TRBV27 and TRBJ2-3; 15 positions match TRBD2. Germline CDR1 MNHEY, CDR2 SMNVEV (reference sequence). V lost 5 bases to trimming and J lost 5 bases; unmatched junction nucleotides: 11. This CDR3 region has 18 residues. CDR3 DNA sequence: TGTGCCAGCAGTCGCGCCTGGACTAGCGGGGGGGCCAAAGATACGCAGTATTTT. Translation: CASSRAWTSGGAKDTQYF.

The chain combines TRBV3-1 (or the pseudogene TRBV3-2) with TRBJ1-6; weak D call: TRBD1 (5 bases). The CDR3 loop spans 15 amino acids. The V gene lost 6 bases and the J gene lost 8 bases, with 17 bases spanning the gap. Germline V gives CDR1 LGHDT, CDR2 YNNKEL (reference sequence). CDR3 in amino acids: CASSQREGRDSPLHF. CDR3 DNA sequence: TGTGCCAGCAGTCAAAGGGAGGGGAGAGATTCACCCCTCCACTTT.

The chain recombines TRBV5-1 with TRBJ2-5, with TRBD2 identical over 7 bases. Germline lookup yields CDR1 SGHRS and CDR2 YFSETQ. This CDR3 comprises 14 residues. Trimming removed 0 bases from V and 5 bases from J; junction bases left unmatched: 4. CDR3 region: CASSLAWGGETQYF. The CDR3 region has the DNA TGCGCCAGCAGCTTGGCCTGGGGAGGGGAGACCCAGTACTTC.

This clone occurred once. The rearrangement links TRBV3-1 (or the pseudogene TRBV3-2) to TRBJ2-3; D possibly corresponds to TRBD2 (6 bases). Trimming cost V 1 base and J 1 base, with 9 bases left between them. The CDR3 loop spans 15 amino acids. CDR1 is LGHDT, CDR2 YNNKEL, per germline (reference sequence). This CDR3 reads CASSQGRGGTDTQYF. Here the CDR3 DNA reads TGTGCCAGCAGCCAAGGGCGGGGCGGCACAGATACGCAGTATTTT.

This chain connects TRBV7-3 to TRBJ2-2, with D possibly being TRBD2 (5 bases). The CDR3 spans 16 residues. The V gene lost 3 bases and the J gene lost 5 bases, with 16 bases spanning the gap. Germline-derived CDR1 and CDR2 are SGHTA and FQGTGA. The CDR3 sequence is CASSLSPTGITGELFF. The CDR3 region has the DNA TGTGCCAGCAGCTTGTCCCCAACGGGGATAACCGGGGAGCTGTTTTTT.

The chain has TRBV18 and TRBJ2-2; 10 bases align to TRBD2. The ends lost 3 bases at V and 5 bases at J; junction bases unmatched: 15. This CDR3 has 19 amino acids. Germline-derived CDR1 and CDR2 are KGHSH and LQKENI. CDR3 amino acids: CASSPGLAFMAVLTGELFF. CDR3 coding DNA: TGTGCCAGCTCACCGGGACTAGCGTTCATGGCGGTTCTGACCGGGGAGCTGTTTTTT.

The genes are TRBV9 and TRBJ1-4, with TRBD1 as a possible D gene (6 bases). Germline lookup yields CDR1 SGDLS and CDR2 YYNGEE. V shed 0 bases and J shed 7 bases, with 13 bases lying between them. There are 15 residues in the CDR3. CDR3 sequence: CASSVAQGPTEKLFF. The CDR3 DNA sequence: TGTGCCAGCAGCGTAGCCCAGGGGCCCACTGAAAAACTGTTTTTT. Based on the CDR3 plus reference TRBV9 and TRBJ1-4, the full variable domain is DSGVTQTPKHLITATGQRVTLRCSPRSGDLSVYWYQQSLDQGLQFLIQYYNGEERAKGNILERFSAQQFPDLHSELNLSSLELGDSALYFCASSVAQGPTEKLFFGSGTQLSVL.